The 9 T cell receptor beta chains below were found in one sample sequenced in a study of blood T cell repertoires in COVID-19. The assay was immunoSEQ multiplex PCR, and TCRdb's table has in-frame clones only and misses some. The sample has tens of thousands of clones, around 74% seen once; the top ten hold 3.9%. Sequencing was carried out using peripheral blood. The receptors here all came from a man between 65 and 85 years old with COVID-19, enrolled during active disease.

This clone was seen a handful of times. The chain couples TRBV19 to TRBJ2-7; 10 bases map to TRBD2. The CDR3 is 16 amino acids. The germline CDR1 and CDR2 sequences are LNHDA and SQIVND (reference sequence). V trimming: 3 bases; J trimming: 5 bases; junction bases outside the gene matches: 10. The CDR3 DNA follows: TGTGCCAGTAGTATCCAGGGGAGCGGGAGGGCCGACGAGCAGTACTTC. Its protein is CASSIQGSGRADEQYF.

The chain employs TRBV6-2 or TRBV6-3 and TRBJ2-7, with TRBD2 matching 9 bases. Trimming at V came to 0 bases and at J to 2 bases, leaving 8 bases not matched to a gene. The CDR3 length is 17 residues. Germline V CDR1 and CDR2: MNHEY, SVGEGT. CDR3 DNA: TGTGCCAGCAGTTACTCGACCGGGACTAGCCGACCCTACGAGCAGTACTTC. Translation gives CASSYSTGTSRPYEQYF.

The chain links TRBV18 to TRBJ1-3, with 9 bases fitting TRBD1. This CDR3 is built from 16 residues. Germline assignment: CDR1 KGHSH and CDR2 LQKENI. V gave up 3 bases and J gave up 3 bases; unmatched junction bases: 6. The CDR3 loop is CASSPQGTGYGNTIYF. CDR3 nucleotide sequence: TGTGCCAGCTCACCTCAAGGGACAGGGTATGGAAACACCATATATTTT.

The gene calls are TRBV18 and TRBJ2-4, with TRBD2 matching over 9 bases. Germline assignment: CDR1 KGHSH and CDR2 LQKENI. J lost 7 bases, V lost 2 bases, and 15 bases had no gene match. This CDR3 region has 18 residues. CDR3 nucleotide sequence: TGTGCCAGCTCACCAATAATACTCGATAGCGGGAGAGGGAACATTCAGTACTTC. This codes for CASSPIILDSGRGNIQYF.

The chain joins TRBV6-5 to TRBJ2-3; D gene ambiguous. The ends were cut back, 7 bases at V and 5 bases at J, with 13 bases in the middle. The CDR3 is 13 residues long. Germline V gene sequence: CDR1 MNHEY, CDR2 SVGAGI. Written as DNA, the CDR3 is TGTGCCAGCAACGCCCCAGGTGGAGATACGCAGTATTTT. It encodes CASNAPGGDTQYF.

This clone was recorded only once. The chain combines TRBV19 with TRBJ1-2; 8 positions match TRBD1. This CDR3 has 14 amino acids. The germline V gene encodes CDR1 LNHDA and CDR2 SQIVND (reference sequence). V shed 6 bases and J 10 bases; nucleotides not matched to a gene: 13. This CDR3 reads CASSGDRGVIVYTF. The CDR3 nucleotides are TGTGCCAGTAGCGGCGACAGGGGTGTGATAGTCTACACCTTC. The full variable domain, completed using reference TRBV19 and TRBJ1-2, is DGGITQSPKYLFRKEGQNVTLSCEQNLNHDAMYWYRQDPGQGLRLIYYSQIVNDFQKGDIAEGYSVSREKKESFPLTVTSAQKNPTAFYLCASSGDRGVIVYTFGSGTRLTVV.

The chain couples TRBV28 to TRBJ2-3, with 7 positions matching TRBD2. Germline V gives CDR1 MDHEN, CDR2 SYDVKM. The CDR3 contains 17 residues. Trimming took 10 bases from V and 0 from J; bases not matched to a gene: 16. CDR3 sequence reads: CATLRERAFPSTDTQYF. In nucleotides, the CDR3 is TGTGCCACGCTGCGGGAGCGGGCCTTCCCTAGCACAGATACGCAGTATTTT.

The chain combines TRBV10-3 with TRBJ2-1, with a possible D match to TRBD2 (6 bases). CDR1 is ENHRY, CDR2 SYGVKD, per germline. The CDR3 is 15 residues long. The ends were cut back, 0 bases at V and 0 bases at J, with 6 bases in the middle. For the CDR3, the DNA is TGTGCCATCAGTGAGTCGGGAGGCTCCTACAATGAGCAGTTCTTC. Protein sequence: CAISESGGSYNEQFF.

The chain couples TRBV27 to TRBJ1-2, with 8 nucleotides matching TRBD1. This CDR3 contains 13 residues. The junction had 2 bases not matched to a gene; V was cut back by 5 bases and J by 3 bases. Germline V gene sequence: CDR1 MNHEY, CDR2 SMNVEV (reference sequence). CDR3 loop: CASSDRGYYGYTF. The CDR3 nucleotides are TGTGCCAGCAGTGACAGGGGATACTATGGCTACACCTTC.